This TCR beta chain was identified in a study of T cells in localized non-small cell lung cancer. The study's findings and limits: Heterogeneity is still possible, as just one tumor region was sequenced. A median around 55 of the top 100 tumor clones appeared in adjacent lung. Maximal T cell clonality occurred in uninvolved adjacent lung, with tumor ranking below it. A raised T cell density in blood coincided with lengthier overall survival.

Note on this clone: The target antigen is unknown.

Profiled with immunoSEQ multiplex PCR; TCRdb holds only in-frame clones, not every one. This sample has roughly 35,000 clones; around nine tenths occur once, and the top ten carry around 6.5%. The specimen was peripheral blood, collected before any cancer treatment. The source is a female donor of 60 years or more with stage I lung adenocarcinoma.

CDR3 loop: CASSLRPGIKVQPQHF. CDR3 nucleotide sequence: TGCGCCAGCAGCTTGAGGCCAGGCATAAAAGTTCAGCCCCAGCATTTT. This chain links TRBV5-1 with TRBJ1-5; unclear D gene. Between the trimmed V and J ends, which lost 1 base and 6 bases, there was a span of 17 bases. Germline loops: CDR1 SGHRS, CDR2 YFSETQ. This CDR3 spans 16 amino acids.